What follows are 15 T cell receptor beta chains derived from one specimen sequenced in a study of vaccination effects on CD4 cells after COVID-19. Ahead of sequencing, the ViraFEST assay grew antigen-specific CD4+ T cells using viral peptide pools. Isolation of CD4+ T cells took place after more than 9 days of culture. Nucleocapsid antibody tests were negative, and the vaccine recipients had no prior SARS-CoV-2 infection. Repertoires were generated with immunoSEQ multiplex PCR, while TCRdb's copy carries only in-frame clones and drops some. The table has approximately 76,000 clones, about four fifths seen once. Their antigens are not known. This sample comprised CD4+ T cells from PBMCs cultured with SARS-CoV-2 spike peptides, obtained before COVID-19 vaccination. These receptors were obtained from a human donor who received a COVID-19 vaccine.

The chain recombines TRBV6-2 or TRBV6-3 with TRBJ1-2; no reliable D call. V lost 6 bases and J 8 bases, leaving 25 bases between the germline ends. Germline values: CDR1 MNHEY, CDR2 SVGEGT. This CDR3 spans 16 amino acids. The CDR3 sequence: CASSPVSTGGFGGYTF. CDR3 DNA: TGTGCCAGCAGCCCGGTTTCCACGGGAGGATTTGGAGGCTACACCTTC.

The V and J genes are TRBV5-1 and TRBJ1-4, with a tentative D call TRBD1 (5 bases). The CDR3 runs 15 residues. Between the trimmed V and J ends, which lost 0 bases and 8 bases, there was a span of 14 bases. CDR1 and CDR2 (germline): SGHRS, YFSETQ. CDR3 coding DNA: TGCGCCAGCAGCTTGGTTCCAGGTTCAGGGGAAAAACTGTTTTTT. As protein: CASSLVPGSGEKLFF.

The V call is TRBV15, the J call TRBJ2-1; 8 bases line up with TRBD1. Germline V gene lookup returns CDR1 LNHNV and CDR2 YYDKDF (reference sequence). The CDR3 is 16 residues long. After removal of 8 bases from V and 0 bases from J, the junction contained 9 bases not matched to a gene. CDR3 loop: CATWDPGTGSYNEQFF. The CDR3 DNA sequence: TGTGCCACCTGGGATCCTGGGACAGGCTCCTACAATGAGCAGTTCTTC.

This clone showed up just once. The chain links TRBV5-4 to TRBJ2-4; D is unresolved. Germline assignment: CDR1 SGHNT and CDR2 YYREEE (reference sequence). The V end lost 0 bases, the J end lost 8 bases, and 9 bases lay between the germline ends. The CDR3 length is 13 residues. The CDR3 DNA sequence: TGTGCCAGCAGCTTGGAGGCTCGGGACATTCAGTACTTC. Translation: CASSLEARDIQYF.

The chain couples TRBV4-3 to TRBJ1-1; 9 bases line up with TRBD1. The CDR3 loop spans 19 amino acids. Unmatched junction bases numbered 11, after V lost 0 bases and J lost 0 bases. Germline loops: CDR1 LGHNA, CDR2 YSLEER. CDR3 nucleotides: TGCGCCAGCAGCCAAGATAAGGCGGCGACAGGGGGGGTGAACACTGAAGCTTTCTTT. This encodes CASSQDKAATGGVNTEAFF.

The genes are TRBV6-5 and TRBJ2-5; no reliable D call. V lost 0 bases to trimming and J lost 4 bases, with 12 bases between them. Germline V gene lookup returns CDR1 MNHEY and CDR2 SVGAGI. The CDR3 has 15 residues. CDR3 sequence: CASSYSSQRGETQYF. CDR3 in DNA: TGTGCCAGCAGTTACTCATCCCAAAGAGGAGAGACCCAGTACTTC.

J is TRBJ2-5 and V is TRBV24-1; the D is unclear. Germline lookup yields CDR1 KGHDR and CDR2 SFDVKD. Deletions cut 5 bases from V and 5 bases from J, with 11 bases between. This CDR3 has 13 residues. Here the CDR3 DNA reads TGTGCCACCAGTGCCCCGGTGGTGGAGACCCAGTACTTC. It translates to CATSAPVVETQYF.

The V gene is TRBV30, the J gene TRBJ2-3; D gene uncertain. Deletions cut 3 bases from V and 5 bases from J, with 6 bases between. Germline lookup yields CDR1 GTSNPN and CDR2 SVGIG (reference sequence). This CDR3 contains 11 residues. The CDR3 DNA reads TGTGCCTGGAGCTACATAGATACGCAGTATTTT. It yields the protein CAWSYIDTQYF. The full variable domain, its missing parts supplied by reference TRBV30 and TRBJ2-3, is SQTIHQWPATLVQPVGSPLSLECTVEGTSNPNLYWYRQAAGRGLQLLFYSVGIGQISSEVPQNLSASRPQDRQFILSSKKLLLSDSGFYLCAWSYIDTQYFGPGTRLTVL.

V gene TRBV3-1 (or the pseudogene TRBV3-2) combines with J gene TRBJ1-2; D ambiguous. Germline V gives CDR1 LGHDT, CDR2 YNNKEL (reference sequence). This CDR3 is built from 15 residues. V lost 4 bases to trimming and J lost 0 bases, with 12 bases between them. As DNA, the CDR3 is TGTGCCAGCAGCCTCCTCAGGAATTCTAACTATGGCTACACCTTC. Its protein product is CASSLLRNSNYGYTF.

The chain is built from TRBV9 and TRBJ2-3; 8 bases agree with TRBD2. V lost 2 bases, J lost 6 bases, and 5 bases stayed unmatched. Germline CDR1 is SGDLS and CDR2 is YYNGEE. This CDR3 is 14 amino acids long. Written as DNA, the CDR3 is TGTGCCAGCAGCGTCGGACTAGCCGGGGATACGCAGTATTTT. Amino acid sequence: CASSVGLAGDTQYF.

This clone has only one observation. The chain uses TRBV18 and TRBJ1-3; TRBD1 might be the D (6 bases). Germline CDR1 and CDR2: KGHSH and LQKENI. The V end was cut by 4 bases, the J end by 4 bases, with 8 bases between. This CDR3 has 13 amino acids. CDR3 loop: CASSQTGGNTIYF. The CDR3 DNA sequence: TGTGCCAGCTCACAGACAGGAGGAAACACCATATATTTT.

This clone was observed a few times. J is TRBJ1-6 and V is TRBV13; the D gene is possibly TRBD1 (6 bases). V lost 5 bases to trimming and J lost 7 bases, with 15 bases between them. The CDR3 runs to 15 residues. Germline V CDR1 and CDR2: PRHDT, FYEKMQ (reference sequence). The DNA for the CDR3 is TGTGCCAGCAGCCACAGGGCCCCGGAGAATTCACCCCTCCACTTT. It is translated as CASSHRAPENSPLHF.

V gene TRBV10-2 combines with J gene TRBJ2-5, with D maybe TRBD2 (7 bases). The germline V and J ends were trimmed by 3 bases and 4 bases, with 12 bases remaining between them. This CDR3 spans 14 amino acids. CDR1 and CDR2 from the germline V gene are WSHSY and SAAADI. CDR3 amino acids: CASSEPRGAETQYF. The CDR3 nucleotides are TGCGCCAGCAGTGAACCCCGGGGGGCAGAGACCCAGTACTTC.

The chain employs TRBV14 and TRBJ1-1, with D unclear. V was trimmed by 4 bases and J by 1 base, leaving 7 bases between them. The CDR3 sequence is 13 residues long. Looked up from germline, CDR1 is SGHDN and CDR2 is FVKESK. CDR3 residues: CASSLQENTEAFF. For the CDR3, the DNA is TGTGCCAGCAGCCTTCAGGAGAACACTGAAGCTTTCTTT.

The chain's CDR3 is CASSLEGDLEEKLFF. CDR3 sequence (DNA): TGTGCCAGCAGCCTCGAAGGGGACCTGGAGGAAAAACTGTTTTTT. The chain employs TRBV9 and TRBJ1-4; TRBD1 is a possible D gene (5 bases). The germline V gene encodes CDR1 SGDLS and CDR2 YYNGEE. The V end was cut by 4 bases, the J end by 8 bases, with 18 bases between. This CDR3 spans 15 amino acids.